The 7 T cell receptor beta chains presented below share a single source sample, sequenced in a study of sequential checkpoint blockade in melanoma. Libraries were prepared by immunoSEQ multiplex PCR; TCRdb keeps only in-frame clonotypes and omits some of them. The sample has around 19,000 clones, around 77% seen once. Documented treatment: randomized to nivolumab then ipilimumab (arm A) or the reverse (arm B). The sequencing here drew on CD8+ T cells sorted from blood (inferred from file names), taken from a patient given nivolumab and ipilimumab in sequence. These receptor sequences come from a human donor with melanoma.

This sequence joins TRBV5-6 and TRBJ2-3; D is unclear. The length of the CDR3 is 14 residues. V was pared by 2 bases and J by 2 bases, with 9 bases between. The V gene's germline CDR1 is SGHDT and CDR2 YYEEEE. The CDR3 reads CASSLSTNTDTQYF. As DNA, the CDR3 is TGTGCCAGCAGCTTAAGCACTAACACAGATACGCAGTATTTT.

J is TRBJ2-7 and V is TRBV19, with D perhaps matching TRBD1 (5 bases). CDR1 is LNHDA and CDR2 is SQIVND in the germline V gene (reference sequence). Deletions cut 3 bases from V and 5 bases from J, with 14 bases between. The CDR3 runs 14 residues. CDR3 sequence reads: CASSMGKGSHEQYF. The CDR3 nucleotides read TGTGCCAGTAGTATGGGCAAGGGGTCCCACGAGCAGTACTTC.

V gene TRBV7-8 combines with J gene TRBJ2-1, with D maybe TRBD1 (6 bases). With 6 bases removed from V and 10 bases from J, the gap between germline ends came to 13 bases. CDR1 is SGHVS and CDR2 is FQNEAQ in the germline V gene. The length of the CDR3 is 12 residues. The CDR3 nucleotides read TGTGCCAGCAGTGGTCGACAGGCCGAGCAGTTCTTC. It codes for CASSGRQAEQFF.

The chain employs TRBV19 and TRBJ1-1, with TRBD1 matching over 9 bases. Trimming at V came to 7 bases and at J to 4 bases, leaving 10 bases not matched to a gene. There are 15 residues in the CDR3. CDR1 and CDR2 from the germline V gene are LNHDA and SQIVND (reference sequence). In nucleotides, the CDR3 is TGTGCCAGTAACCGGGACAGGGTGGGGGGCACTGAAGCTTTCTTT. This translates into CASNRDRVGGTEAFF.

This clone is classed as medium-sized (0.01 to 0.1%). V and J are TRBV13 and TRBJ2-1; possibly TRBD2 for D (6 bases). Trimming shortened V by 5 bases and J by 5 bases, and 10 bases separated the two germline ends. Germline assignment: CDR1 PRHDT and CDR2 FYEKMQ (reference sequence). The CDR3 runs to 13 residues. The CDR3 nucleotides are TGTGCCAGCAGCGCCGGACTAAACAATGAGCAGTTCTTC. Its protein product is CASSAGLNNEQFF.

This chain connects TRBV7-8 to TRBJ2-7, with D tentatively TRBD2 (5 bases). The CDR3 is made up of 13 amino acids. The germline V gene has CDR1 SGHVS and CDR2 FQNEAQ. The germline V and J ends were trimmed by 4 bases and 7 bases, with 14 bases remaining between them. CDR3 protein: CASSWTGLGEQYF. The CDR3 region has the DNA TGTGCCAGCAGCTGGACTGGTCTGGGGGAGCAGTACTTC.

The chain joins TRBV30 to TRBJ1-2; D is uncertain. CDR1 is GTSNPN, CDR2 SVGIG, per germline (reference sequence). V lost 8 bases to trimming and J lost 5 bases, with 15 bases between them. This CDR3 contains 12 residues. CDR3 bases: TGTGCCCCCACATGCAGATTGTATGGCTACACCTTC. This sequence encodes CAPTCRLYGYTF.